These 17 T cell receptor beta chains were all obtained from the same sample, sequenced in a study of cytomegalovirus exposure and HLA in healthy donors. Generated by immunoSEQ multiplex PCR, the TCRdb table keeps only in-frame clones and is missing some. The sample consists of 78,000 or so clones, around 94% of them appearing once. Sequences were obtained from PBMCs. The receptors here all came from a woman in her late teens or twenties in good health and CMV-seropositive.

The chain uses TRBV6-5 and TRBJ2-7; tentatively, D is TRBD1 (5 bases). The length of the CDR3 is 16 residues. CDR1 is MNHEY and CDR2 is SVGAGI in the germline V gene. V shed 0 bases and J shed 1 base, with 13 bases lying between them. CDR3 protein: CASSYSHRPTSYEQYF. In DNA form, the CDR3 reads TGTGCCAGCAGTTACTCACACAGGCCTACTTCCTACGAGCAGTACTTC.

The gene calls are TRBV7-2 and TRBJ2-3, with 9 positions matching TRBD2. Germline V CDR1 and CDR2: SGHTA, FQGNSA. The V gene end was trimmed by 5 bases and the J gene end by 7 bases; junction bases not matched to a gene: 10. There are 15 residues in the CDR3. The CDR3 coding sequence is TGTGCCAGCAGCCCACGGCGGGGGGGTACGAATACGCAGTATTTT. Its translation is CASSPRRGGTNTQYF. The complete variable domain, with remaining parts taken from reference TRBV7-2 and TRBJ2-3, reads GAGVSQSPSNKVTEKGKDVELRCDPISGHTALYWYRQSLGQGLEFLIYFQGNSAPDKSGLPSDRFSAERTGGSVSTLTIQRTQQEDSAVYLCASSPRRGGTNTQYFGPGTRLTVL.

The chain is built from TRBV5-1 and TRBJ2-2, with 8 bases fitting TRBD2. With 3 bases clipped from V and 6 bases from J, the junction kept 16 bases outside the gene matches. CDR3 size: 18 residues. CDR1 and CDR2 (germline): SGHRS, YFSETQ. CDR3 residues: CASSYHGGTRTVAGELFF. CDR3 nucleotide sequence: TGCGCCAGCAGCTACCATGGTGGGACTAGAACGGTCGCCGGGGAGCTGTTTTTT.

The V and J genes are TRBV7-9 and TRBJ1-2; TRBD1 matches at 8 bases. The CDR3 length is 13 residues. The V gene end was trimmed by 3 bases and the J gene end by 7 bases; junction bases not matched to a gene: 4. CDR1 and CDR2 from the germline V gene are SEHNR and FQNEAQ (reference sequence). This chain's CDR3 is CASSFPTGVGYTF. CDR3 bases: TGTGCCAGCAGCTTTCCGACAGGGGTTGGCTACACCTTC.

The gene calls are TRBV27 and TRBJ2-7, with D maybe TRBD2 (6 bases). Germline V gene sequence: CDR1 MNHEY, CDR2 SMNVEV (reference sequence). Trimming took 0 bases from V and 2 from J, leaving 14 bases between them. The CDR3 contains 16 residues. CDR3 sequence (DNA): TGTGCCAGCAGTTTATCCTTTCGCGGGGTGGCCTACGAGCAGTACTTC. Residues: CASSLSFRGVAYEQYF.

The chain joins TRBV6-1 to TRBJ1-2; D is perhaps TRBD1 (6 bases). This CDR3 spans 13 amino acids. The V gene lost 6 bases and the J gene lost 4 bases, with 12 bases spanning the gap. The germline gives CDR1 MNHNS, CDR2 SASEGT. The DNA of the CDR3 is TGTGCCAGCAGCCAGACAGGCAGCTATGGCTACACCTTC. Translated, it gives CASSQTGSYGYTF.

This clone has a single count. The chain has TRBV7-2 and TRBJ2-3; possible D gene TRBD2, 6 bases. V shed 1 base and J shed 0 bases, with 11 bases lying between them. This CDR3 spans 16 amino acids. Germline CDR1 is SGHTA and CDR2 is FQGNSA. The CDR3 nucleotides read TGTGCCAGCAGCTTAGTCGCGGGACTCAGCACAGATACGCAGTATTTT. Translating gives CASSLVAGLSTDTQYF.

V is TRBV4-1 and J is TRBJ2-7, with a weak D call TRBD2 (5 bases). Germline lookup yields CDR1 MGHRA and CDR2 YSYEKL. V lost 5 bases, J lost 1 base, and 18 bases lay in between. The CDR3 is 16 residues long. CDR3 sequence reads: CASSNNPRALSYEQYF. Written as DNA, the CDR3 is TGCGCCAGCAGCAACAATCCGAGGGCCCTATCCTACGAGCAGTACTTC.

CDR3 amino acids: CASSQAGQGSGNTIYF. The CDR3 DNA reads as TGCGCCAGCAGCCAGGCCGGACAGGGTTCTGGAAACACCATATATTTT. The J gene is TRBJ1-3, the V gene TRBV4-3, with TRBD1 matching over 8 bases. This CDR3 has 16 residues. Germline CDR1 reads LGHNA; CDR2 reads YSLEER. The trim removed 3 bases at V and 1 base at J, leaving 5 bases unmatched.

This clone was picked up a small number of times. The chain carries TRBV27 and TRBJ2-3, with D maybe TRBD2 (6 bases). The length of the CDR3 is 15 residues. With 6 bases removed from V and 6 bases from J, the gap between germline ends came to 19 bases. Per the germline V gene, CDR1 is MNHEY and CDR2 is SMNVEV (reference sequence). CDR3 loop: CASSDRDPRGDTQYF. CDR3 nucleotides: TGTGCCAGCAGCGATCGGGACCCCCGGGGGGATACGCAGTATTTT.

This chain links TRBV28 with TRBJ1-2; no clear D. Trimming stripped 7 bases from V and 7 bases from J, with 16 bases between. Germline assignment: CDR1 MDHEN and CDR2 SYDVKM. The CDR3 is made up of 13 amino acids. CDR3 DNA sequence: TGTGCCAGCACTCGCGGGCCCACGGGTGGCTACACCTTC. It specifies CASTRGPTGGYTF.

The chain carries TRBV28 and TRBJ1-1, with 8 bases matching TRBD1. CDR1 is MDHEN and CDR2 is SYDVKM in the germline V gene. V lost 2 bases and J lost 9; bases outside the gene matches: 8. The CDR3 runs to 14 residues. The CDR3 sequence: CASSLNPGQEKAFF. The CDR3 nucleotides are TGTGCCAGCAGTTTAAACCCGGGACAGGAGAAAGCTTTCTTT.

This chain links TRBV6-6 with TRBJ2-1, with TRBD1 identical over 7 bases. Germline V gene lookup returns CDR1 MNHNY and CDR2 SVGAGI (reference sequence). With 2 bases clipped from V and 10 bases from J, the junction kept 11 bases outside the gene matches. This CDR3 is 15 amino acids long. The CDR3 DNA reads TGTGCCAGCAGTTACCATGTGACAGGGTACGACGAGCAGTTCTTC. Its protein is CASSYHVTGYDEQFF.

The chain uses TRBV5-4 and TRBJ2-5, with D unclear. CDR3 length equals 15 residues. Trimming removed 1 base from V and 3 bases from J, with 13 bases in between. Germline-derived CDR1 and CDR2 are SGHNT and YYREEE (reference sequence). The CDR3 loop is CASSLSSLEEETQYF. CDR3 in DNA: TGTGCCAGCAGCTTGTCGTCACTTGAAGAAGAGACCCAGTACTTC.

The chain combines TRBV27 with TRBJ1-1, with a tentative D call TRBD1 (6 bases). The V end was cut by 3 bases, the J end by 8 bases, with 19 bases between. CDR3 size: 15 residues. Germline CDR1 MNHEY, CDR2 SMNVEV (reference sequence). The CDR3 DNA is TGTGCCAGCAGTTTTCAAGGACAGACCGCAACAGAAGCTTTCTTT. This translates into CASSFQGQTATEAFF.

The sample holds a few counts of this clone. The V gene is TRBV19, the J gene TRBJ1-5; perhaps TRBD1 as D (6 bases). The CDR3 is made up of 14 amino acids. Deletions cut 4 bases from V and 7 bases from J, with 14 bases between. Germline CDR1 is LNHDA and CDR2 is SQIVND (reference sequence). This CDR3 is CASSNTGKLQPQHF. CDR3 coding DNA: TGTGCCAGTAGTAACACAGGGAAATTGCAGCCCCAGCATTTT.

The chain combines TRBV18 with TRBJ1-1; 9 bases are shared with TRBD1. The V segment lost 3 bases and the J segment 5 bases; nucleotides outside the gene matches: 10. The CDR3 contains 16 residues. CDR1 is KGHSH and CDR2 is LQKENI in the germline V gene. The CDR3 protein is CASSPGQGQGRTEAFF. The CDR3 coding sequence is TGTGCCAGCTCACCTGGGCAAGGACAGGGGAGAACTGAAGCTTTCTTT.